One sample yielded the 25 T cell receptor beta chains listed below, sequenced in a study of T cells in localized non-small cell lung cancer. Profiled with immunoSEQ multiplex PCR; TCRdb holds only in-frame clones, not every one. The table shows about 59,000 clones, with approximately 89% occurring only once. The starting material was peripheral blood, obtained before any cancer treatment. These receptors all come from a man between 40 and 75 years old with stage I lung adenocarcinoma.

J is TRBJ2-5 and V is TRBV9, with unresolved D. This CDR3 has 13 amino acids. The germline V gene has CDR1 SGDLS and CDR2 YYNGEE. The V end lost 0 bases, the J end lost 4 bases, and 7 bases lay between the germline ends. Here the CDR3 reads CASSVGPGETQYF. For the CDR3, the DNA is TGTGCCAGCAGCGTAGGGCCCGGAGAGACCCAGTACTTC. The variable domain in full, completed from reference TRBV9 and TRBJ2-5, reads DSGVTQTPKHLITATGQRVTLRCSPRSGDLSVYWYQQSLDQGLQFLIQYYNGEERAKGNILERFSAQQFPDLHSELNLSSLELGDSALYFCASSVGPGETQYFGPGTRLLVL.

This chain connects TRBV19 to TRBJ2-7; D is perhaps TRBD2 (5 bases). Trimming shortened V by 5 bases and J by 0 bases, and 11 bases separated the two germline ends. Germline V gene lookup returns CDR1 LNHDA and CDR2 SQIVND (reference sequence). The CDR3 has 14 amino acids. DNA of the CDR3: TGTGCCAGTAGTGGGAGACGGAGCTCCTACGAGCAGTACTTC. It is translated as CASSGRRSSYEQYF.

This rearrangement joins TRBV2 to TRBJ2-4, with 15 bases that match TRBD2. The V gene's germline CDR1 is SNHLY and CDR2 FYNNEI. Losses at the gene ends were 6 bases for V and 5 bases for J; bases not matched to a gene: 11. The CDR3 has 18 amino acids. CDR3 in amino acids: CASSAVPGLAGGQNIQYF. The CDR3 bases are TGTGCCAGCAGCGCCGTCCCGGGACTAGCGGGGGGACAAAACATTCAGTACTTC.

The V gene is TRBV6-6, the J gene TRBJ2-7; TRBD2 aligns across 10 bases. CDR3 size: 16 residues. V was clipped by 5 bases and J by 8 bases; unmatched bases: 15. Germline V CDR1 and CDR2: MNHNY, SVGAGI (reference sequence). This CDR3 is CASSPSAGGPVQKQYF. CDR3 nucleotides: TGTGCCAGCAGTCCTTCAGCGGGAGGGCCTGTGCAAAAGCAGTACTTC.

This clone was seen a few times. The chain links TRBV9 to TRBJ2-1; D possibly matches TRBD1 or TRBD2 (5 bases each). Germline V gene data show CDR1 as SGDLS and CDR2 as YYNGEE. The CDR3 totals 15 residues. The V end was cut by 3 bases, the J end by 6 bases, with 16 bases between. The DNA of the CDR3 is TGTGCCAGCAGCGCGCGCCTCATGGGGGTCAATGAGCAGTTCTTC. Encoded protein: CASSARLMGVNEQFF.

CDR3 residues: CASSLFRASRSYEQYF. The CDR3 coding sequence is TGTGCCAGCAGCTTGTTTAGAGCTAGCAGGTCCTACGAGCAGTACTTC. This sequence joins TRBV5-5 and TRBJ2-7; D may be TRBD2 (5 bases). The CDR3 is 16 amino acids. V was trimmed by 1 base and J by 1 base, leaving 15 bases between them. Germline CDR1 is SGHKS and CDR2 is YYEKEE (reference sequence).

The gene calls are TRBV6-6 and TRBJ1-1, with D unresolved. Germline V gives CDR1 MNHNY, CDR2 SVGAGI (reference sequence). The CDR3 runs 10 residues. V was shortened by 2 bases and J by 8 bases, with 3 bases between the two germline ends. CDR3 in DNA: TGTGCCAGCAGTTACAGGGAAGCTTTCTTT. Its translation: CASSYREAFF.

In its sample, this clone was seen once. The chain couples TRBV30 to TRBJ2-3; TRBD2 might be the D (6 bases). Germline values: CDR1 GTSNPN, CDR2 SVGIG (reference sequence). V gave up 0 bases and J gave up 3 bases, with 10 bases separating them. This CDR3 is 14 amino acids long. This chain's CDR3 is CAWSVGGITDTQYF. In DNA form, the CDR3 reads TGTGCCTGGAGTGTTGGCGGGATAACAGATACGCAGTATTTT.

This chain joins TRBV5-4 and TRBJ2-7; 8 positions agree with TRBD1. Germline lookup yields CDR1 SGHNT and CDR2 YYREEE (reference sequence). This CDR3 has 12 residues. J lost 11 bases, V lost 4 bases, and 8 bases had no gene match. CDR3 amino acids: CASSTAPGQEYF. CDR3 DNA sequence: TGTGCCAGCAGCACAGCCCCGGGACAGGAGTACTTC.

This chain connects TRBV11-2 to TRBJ2-2; 7 bases match TRBD2. The junction had 7 bases not matched to a gene; V was cut back by 2 bases and J by 4 bases. This CDR3 is 16 amino acids long. Germline CDR1 SGHAT, CDR2 FQNNGV. The CDR3 DNA sequence: TGTGCCAGCAGCTTACCCCTGGGAGGGATCACCGGGGAGCTGTTTTTT. It yields the protein CASSLPLGGITGELFF.

This sequence joins TRBV7-9 and TRBJ2-1; TRBD2 is a possible D gene (6 bases). The CDR3 extends over 17 amino acids. V lost 3 bases, J lost 4 bases, and 19 bases lay in between. From germline, CDR1 is SEHNR and CDR2 FQNEAQ (reference sequence). Here the CDR3 reads CASSFLGSAPSYNEQFF. CDR3 bases: TGTGCCAGCAGCTTCCTCGGGAGCGCCCCCTCTTACAATGAGCAGTTCTTC.

This chain links TRBV6-1 with TRBJ2-7, with 10 nucleotides matching TRBD2. Germline trimming cut 1 base from V and 0 bases from J; bases unmatched to any gene: 0. Germline CDR1 MNHNS, CDR2 SASEGT. The CDR3 totals 15 residues. CDR3 nucleotides: TGTGCCAGCAGTGAAGGGACTAGCGGCTCCTACGAGCAGTACTTC. Encoded protein: CASSEGTSGSYEQYF.

V is TRBV6-5 and J is TRBJ1-2; a weak D match, TRBD1 (6 bases). Trimming removed 5 bases at V and 7 bases at J, with 14 bases between. The CDR3 is 13 amino acids. Germline CDR1 is MNHEY and CDR2 is SVGAGI. The CDR3 DNA reads as TGTGCCAGCAGTAAGAAGGCGGGGGCTGGCTACACCTTC. Its protein product is CASSKKAGAGYTF.

V gene TRBV4-1 combines with J gene TRBJ2-1; 15 bases fit TRBD2. The V segment lost 4 bases and the J segment 5 bases; nucleotides outside the gene matches: 12. The CDR3 runs to 19 residues. CDR1 and CDR2 (germline): MGHRA, YSYEKL. CDR3 nucleotides: TGCGCCAGCAGCCCCAGGGATGGGACTAGCGGGAGGAGGCACAATGAGCAGTTCTTC. It specifies CASSPRDGTSGRRHNEQFF.

This rearrangement joins TRBV18 to TRBJ1-1, with D maybe TRBD1 (6 bases). This CDR3 comprises 15 residues. With 2 bases removed from V and 0 bases from J, the gap between germline ends came to 10 bases. Looked up from germline, CDR1 is KGHSH and CDR2 is LQKENI. The DNA for the CDR3 is TGTGCCAGCTCACCAGGACAGACAATGAACACTGAAGCTTTCTTT. Amino acids: CASSPGQTMNTEAFF.

J is TRBJ2-7 and V is TRBV6-5; 7 bases line up with TRBD1. Germline CDR1 is MNHEY and CDR2 is SVGAGI. There are 15 residues in the CDR3. Trimming removed 6 bases from V and 1 base from J; junction bases left unmatched: 9. In nucleotides, the CDR3 is TGTGCCAGCAGACCCTACAGGGGCCAGTCCTACGAGCAGTACTTC. Translation: CASRPYRGQSYEQYF.

The J gene is TRBJ2-3, the V gene TRBV7-3; 12 bases fit TRBD1. The CDR3 loop spans 15 amino acids. CDR1 SGHTA and CDR2 FQGTGA come from the germline V gene. Trimming at V came to 4 bases and at J to 6 bases, leaving 5 bases not matched to a gene. The DNA for the CDR3 is TGTGCCAGCAGCTCCGGGACAGGGGGCGCGGATACGCAGTATTTT. Its translation: CASSSGTGGADTQYF.

The V gene is TRBV29-1, the J gene TRBJ2-1; 7 positions agree with TRBD1. The CDR3 consists of 13 residues. Losses at the gene ends were 6 bases for V and 4 bases for J; bases not matched to a gene: 6. Germline V lookup: CDR1 SQVTM, CDR2 ANQGSEA. CDR3 region: CSVEQGFYNEQFF. The CDR3 DNA follows: TGCAGCGTAGAACAGGGGTTTTACAATGAGCAGTTCTTC.

The chain has TRBV28 and TRBJ1-2; TRBD1 aligns across 10 bases. V dropped 3 bases and J dropped 5; count of bases not matched to a gene: 9. The CDR3 extends over 16 amino acids. Germline V CDR1 and CDR2: MDHEN, SYDVKM. For the CDR3, the DNA is TGTGCCAGCAGTTTGGCTGACAGGGGGCCAACATATGGCTACACCTTC. It translates to CASSLADRGPTYGYTF.

V and J are TRBV19 and TRBJ2-2, with 7 bases fitting TRBD1. CDR1 is LNHDA and CDR2 is SQIVND in the germline V gene (reference sequence). V shed 1 base and J 1 base; nucleotides not matched to a gene: 3. The CDR3 is 16 amino acids. The CDR3 region has the DNA TGTGCCAGTAGTATAGGCGACAGGGTGAACACCGGGGAGCTGTTTTTT. Residues: CASSIGDRVNTGELFF.

This chain links TRBV11-1 with TRBJ2-2, with 10 bases lining up with TRBD1. The CDR3 length is 16 residues. Germline V gene sequence: CDR1 SGHAT, CDR2 FQDESV (reference sequence). V shed 5 bases, J shed 7 bases, and the junction held 10 bases outside the gene matches. CDR3 in DNA: TGTGCCAGCAGCGTCCGGGACAGGGGCCATGACGGGGAGCTGTTTTTT. Its translation is CASSVRDRGHDGELFF.

Within the sample, this clone is medium-sized. This rearrangement joins TRBV6-1 to TRBJ2-3; 7 bases line up with TRBD2. J gave up 0 bases and V 0 bases, and 0 bases lay outside the gene matches. The CDR3 loop spans 15 amino acids. Germline V gives CDR1 MNHNS, CDR2 SASEGT. CDR3 bases: TGTGCCAGCAGTGAAGCTAGCGGGAGCACAGATACGCAGTATTTT. Protein: CASSEASGSTDTQYF.

The chain recombines TRBV7-6 with TRBJ2-7; weak D call: TRBD2 (6 bases). The germline V gene has CDR1 SGHVS and CDR2 FNYEAQ. Trimming left V 5 bases short and J 3 bases short, with 11 bases between. This CDR3 is built from 13 residues. The CDR3 region has the DNA TGTGCCAGCAGCCCTGTGGGGGGCTACGAGCAGTACTTC. Its protein is CASSPVGGYEQYF.

The V and J genes are TRBV11-3 and TRBJ2-2, with D possibly TRBD1 on 7 matching bases. The CDR3 sequence is 18 residues long. Germline-derived CDR1 and CDR2 are SGHNT and YENEEA. The V end lost 0 bases, the J end lost 4 bases, and 18 bases lay between the germline ends. The CDR3 sequence is CASSLDSGGGDITGELFF. CDR3 bases: TGTGCCAGCAGCTTAGATAGTGGAGGGGGCGATATCACCGGGGAGCTGTTTTTT.

The rearrangement uses TRBV23-1 and TRBJ2-5; D remains ambiguous. TRBV23-1 is an ORF for which the function is uncertain. V was cut by 2 bases and J by 1 base, with 14 bases left in between. This CDR3 is built from 16 residues. The CDR3 nucleotides are TGCGCCAGCAGTCAACGGGTCAGACGGGTCCAAGAGACCCAGTACTTC. It encodes CASSQRVRRVQETQYF.